A single sample is the source of the 20 T cell receptor beta chains below, sequenced in a study of CXCR3-negative and CXCR3-positive naive CD8 T cells (dated by TCRdb to the late 2010s). Paper-wide results and their limitations: TRB CDR3s from CXCR3-positive naive cells showed higher hydrophobicity (lower Kidera factor 4), lower energy, and higher strength and volume indices than CXCR3-negative naive cells.

Instrument on record: NextSeq 550. The Human TCR Profiling Kit (MiLaboratory) was used to make UMI-labeled 5' RACE TRB cDNA libraries. After reprocessing by TCRdb, each CDR3 protein sequence is one entry, and no DNA is given. The table held for this sample gives 85,000 to 130,000 distinct CDR3 sequences. More than 0.3% of the sample goes to the ten largest clones. These receptors have no known antigen. What was sequenced was naive CXCR3+ CD8+ T cells from blood. The sample's cell subset or site label, in plain terms: CD45RO-CCR7+CD27+CD95- naive CD8+ T cells expressing CXCR3 (TNR3+). These receptors were obtained from a human donor in good health. Some clones in this sample may be carry-over from other donors' samples.

The CDR3 loop reads CASSPDIPTLAKNIQYF. The chain combines TRBV7-9 with TRBJ2-4. The CDR3 is 17 amino acids. In germline, CDR1 is SEHNR, CDR2 FQNEAQ (reference sequence).

V and J are TRBV10-2 and TRBJ1-6; the TCRdb D gene call, TRBD1, has no DNA to confirm it. The germline V gene has CDR1 WSHSY and CDR2 SAAADI. The CDR3 extends over 15 amino acids. CDR3 residues: CASSVTSGGNSPLHF.

The chain joins TRBV6-2 or TRBV6-3 to TRBJ2-2. The CDR3 covers 16 residues. Looked up from germline, CDR1 is MNHEY and CDR2 is SVGEGT. The CDR3 is CASSYGSGANTGELFF.

J is TRBJ1-1 and V is TRBV20-1; TCRdb's D gene call, TRBD1, goes unchecked for lack of DNA. CDR1 is DFQATT and CDR2 is SNEGSKA in the germline V gene (reference sequence). CDR3 length: 16 amino acids. CDR3 region: CSARDVDGVPNTEAFF.

The J gene is TRBJ2-5, the V gene TRBV6-5; TCRdb reports TRBD2, a call that lacks DNA to check it against. This CDR3 is 14 amino acids long. Germline V gene sequence: CDR1 MNHEY, CDR2 SVGAGI. The CDR3 sequence is CASGSWADYGAQYF.

The chain uses TRBV5-1 and TRBJ2-3; TCRdb's assignment of TRBD2 cannot be checked, as there is no DNA. The CDR3 spans 16 residues. The germline V gene has CDR1 SGHRS and CDR2 YFSETQ. This chain's CDR3 is CASVLWGTARGNTQYF.

The gene calls are TRBV29-1 and TRBJ1-1; there is no DNA to check the TCRdb D call of TRBD1. Germline V gene sequence: CDR1 SQVTM, CDR2 ANQGSEA. CDR3 size: 12 residues. CDR3 protein: CSADRGGTEAFF.

V and J are TRBV6-2 or TRBV6-3 and TRBJ2-1; TCRdb's D call, TRBD2, is unchecked because there is no DNA. Germline-derived CDR1 and CDR2 are MNHEY and SVGEGT. CDR3 size: 15 residues. This CDR3 reads CASSYSGSGYNEQFF.

The V gene is TRBV5-6, the J gene TRBJ2-1; absent DNA, TCRdb's TRBD2 call cannot be checked. Germline loops: CDR1 SGHDT, CDR2 YYEEEE. The CDR3 runs 17 residues. CDR3 sequence: CASSLLRLAGTYNEQFF. Full variable domain (remainder filled in from reference TRBV5-6 and TRBJ2-1): DAGVTQSPTHLIKTRGQQVTLRCSPKSGHDTVSWYQQALGQGPQFIFQYYEEEERQRGNFPDRFSGHQFPNYSSELNVNALLLGDSALYLCASSLLRLAGTYNEQFFGPGTRLTVL.

This chain links TRBV9 with TRBJ1-2. Germline V lookup: CDR1 SGDLS, CDR2 YYNGEE. The CDR3 is made up of 15 amino acids. The CDR3 here is CASSLLRETFYGYTF.

This chain joins TRBV18 and TRBJ2-5. Germline values: CDR1 KGHSH, CDR2 LQKENI. This CDR3 has 12 amino acids. CDR3 region: CASSPTKETQYF.

The genes are TRBV28 and TRBJ2-5; checking the TCRdb D call of TRBD1 is not possible without DNA. The CDR3 is 15 residues long. Looked up from germline, CDR1 is MDHEN and CDR2 is SYDVKM. The CDR3 reads CASSLMGQPQETQYF.

The chain carries TRBV4-1 and TRBJ1-1. The germline gives CDR1 MGHRA, CDR2 YSYEKL. The CDR3 sequence is 14 residues long. The CDR3 region is CASSQVNDYTEAFF.

This CDR3 is CASGLTDSLSYEQYF. This rearrangement joins TRBV12-5 to TRBJ2-7; TCRdb calls TRBD1, which cannot be checked without DNA. This CDR3 comprises 15 residues. CDR1 is LGHNT and CDR2 is FRNRAP in the germline V gene.

V and J are TRBV5-1 and TRBJ2-7; TCRdb gives TRBD2 as the D gene, but with no DNA this cannot be confirmed. CDR1 is SGHRS, CDR2 YFSETQ, per germline. The CDR3 consists of 15 residues. The CDR3 sequence is CASSYRTSVTYEQYF.

The chain couples TRBV5-1 to TRBJ1-2; TCRdb lists TRBD1, though no DNA is available to test this call. The CDR3 consists of 15 residues. Germline-derived CDR1 and CDR2 are SGHRS and YFSETQ. This CDR3 reads CASSLADGDAYGYTF.

The gene calls are TRBV9 and TRBJ2-1; TCRdb's D gene call, TRBD1, goes unchecked for lack of DNA. Germline CDR1 SGDLS, CDR2 YYNGEE. The CDR3 covers 17 residues. The chain's CDR3 is CASSVEPGPSSYNEQFF.

The chain carries TRBV29-1 and TRBJ2-3. CDR1 and CDR2 from the germline V gene are SQVTM and ANQGSEA. This CDR3 is built from 16 residues. The CDR3 here is CSVEGSWGHRTDTQYF.

The gene calls are TRBV5-1 and TRBJ2-5; TCRdb's D call, TRBD2, is unchecked because there is no DNA. The CDR3 spans 13 residues. Germline-derived CDR1 and CDR2 are SGHRS and YFSETQ. CDR3 loop: CASSLGADWTQYF.

This chain joins TRBV4-3 and TRBJ2-7. The CDR3 is 13 residues long. Germline CDR1 is LGHNA and CDR2 is YSLEER. Here the CDR3 reads CASSQGSGYEQYF.